One sample yielded the 25 T cell receptor beta chains listed below, sequenced in a study of graft-versus-host responses after intestinal transplantation. Assay used: immunoSEQ multiplex PCR; TCRdb lists only in-frame clones, some missing. This table has under 95,000 clones, about four fifths appearing once. No antigen has been assigned to these receptors. The sample here was unstimulated CD4+ T cells sorted from spleen or lymph node cells, taken before intestinal transplant. The receptors were sampled from a human donor who received an intestinal transplant.

This chain connects TRBV19 to TRBJ2-3; 11 bases are a match to TRBD2. This CDR3 is 18 amino acids long. Trimming took 5 bases from V and 4 from J; bases not matched to a gene: 14. Germline V gives CDR1 LNHDA, CDR2 SQIVND (reference sequence). The CDR3 DNA sequence: TGTGCCAGTAGTGGGCTAGCGGGGGGACCACTAGCGGCAGATACGCAGTATTTT. Protein sequence: CASSGLAGGPLAADTQYF.

The J gene is TRBJ2-5, the V gene TRBV4-1; 8 bases fit TRBD2. Trimming cost V 2 bases and J 5 bases; bases outside gene matches: 7. CDR1 MGHRA and CDR2 YSYEKL come from the germline V gene. This CDR3 region has 15 residues. The chain's CDR3 is CASSQSRTSLETQYF. The DNA for the CDR3 is TGCGCCAGCAGCCAATCTAGGACTAGCCTGGAGACCCAGTACTTC.

The chain employs TRBV2 and TRBJ2-2; D is undetermined. The germline V gene encodes CDR1 SNHLY and CDR2 FYNNEI. The CDR3 consists of 15 residues. The V gene lost 2 bases and the J gene lost 1 base, with 8 bases spanning the gap. CDR3 protein: CASSELTRNTGELFF. In DNA form, the CDR3 reads TGTGCCAGCAGTGAACTTACGAGGAACACCGGGGAGCTGTTTTTT.

The gene calls are TRBV6-6 and TRBJ1-5, with a tentative D call TRBD1 (5 bases). The CDR3 length is 16 residues. The ends were cut back, 2 bases at V and 3 bases at J, with 14 bases in the middle. CDR1 is MNHNY, CDR2 SVGAGI, per germline (reference sequence). The CDR3, as DNA: TGTGCCAGCAGTTACCCGCAATGGGGGGACAATCAGCCCCAGCATTTT. Its translation is CASSYPQWGDNQPQHF.

The DNA of the CDR3 is TGTGCCAGCTCACCAATGTCGACAGGCCTCTCTGGAAACACCATATATTTT. Amino acids: CASSPMSTGLSGNTIYF. V usage is TRBV18 and J usage is TRBJ1-3, with TRBD1 as a possible D gene (6 bases). The length of the CDR3 is 17 residues. Germline V gives CDR1 KGHSH, CDR2 LQKENI. V lost 2 bases, J lost 0 bases, and 14 bases lay in between.

V gene TRBV7-3 combines with J gene TRBJ2-1; D uncertain. Germline CDR1 is SGHTA and CDR2 is FQGTGA. Trimming removed 5 bases at V and 2 bases at J, with 10 bases between. The CDR3 has 14 amino acids. CDR3 nucleotides: TGTGCCAGCAGCCCCCTAGGAACCTACAATGAGCAGTTCTTC. It specifies CASSPLGTYNEQFF.

The chain combines TRBV5-4 with TRBJ2-7, with D unclear. The CDR3 sequence is 12 residues long. Looked up from germline, CDR1 is SGHNT and CDR2 is YYREEE (reference sequence). Trimming stripped 0 bases from V and 5 bases from J, with 6 bases between. CDR3 in amino acids: CASSLDSNEQYF. The CDR3 DNA follows: TGTGCCAGCAGCTTGGACAGTAACGAGCAGTACTTC.

The chain has TRBV10-1 and TRBJ2-1; TRBD1 aligns across 9 bases. The CDR3 is made up of 15 amino acids. Trimming at V came to 3 bases and at J to 6 bases, leaving 6 bases not matched to a gene. Per the germline V gene, CDR1 is WNHNN and CDR2 is SYGVQD (reference sequence). CDR3: CASSDPPGQGNEQFF. The CDR3 DNA reads as TGCGCCAGCAGTGATCCGCCGGGACAGGGCAATGAGCAGTTCTTC.

The chain joins TRBV11-2 to TRBJ2-5; 11 positions match TRBD1. Trimming cost V 6 bases and J 4 bases; bases outside gene matches: 7. This CDR3 spans 15 amino acids. Germline lookup yields CDR1 SGHAT and CDR2 FQNNGV. This CDR3 is CASRLPGTGGETQYF. The CDR3, as DNA: TGTGCCAGCAGGTTGCCCGGGACAGGGGGAGAGACCCAGTACTTC.

The chain links TRBV18 to TRBJ2-3; TRBD2 matches 16 bases. CDR3 length equals 15 residues. Germline V lookup: CDR1 KGHSH, CDR2 LQKENI. Losses at the gene ends were 0 bases for V and 10 bases for J; bases not matched to a gene: 1. The CDR3 bases are TGTGCCAGCTCACCACCGGGACTAGCGGGAGGGGCGCAGTATTTT. Its protein product is CASSPPGLAGGAQYF.

The chain carries TRBV11-2 and TRBJ2-7; D is perhaps TRBD2 (8 bases). CDR3 length: 17 amino acids. V was clipped by 5 bases and J by 5 bases, with 25 bases between them. The germline CDR1 and CDR2 sequences are SGHAT and FQNNGV. DNA of the CDR3: TGTGCCAGCAGCCTAACAGGGACAGCGGGAGTTACCGACGAGCAGTACTTC. This sequence encodes CASSLTGTAGVTDEQYF.

This clone was seen once. This chain connects TRBV10-2 to TRBJ2-7, with a tentative D call TRBD2 (6 bases). There are 15 residues in the CDR3. V dropped 6 bases and J dropped 1 base, with 16 bases sitting between them. Germline V CDR1 and CDR2: WSHSY, SAAADI. CDR3 sequence (DNA): TGCGCCAGCAGCCGTGGAGGGATGGGTTCCTACGAGCAGTACTTC. It encodes CASSRGGMGSYEQYF.

The sample holds a few counts of this clone. The rearrangement joins TRBV9 to TRBJ2-1; TRBD2 agrees at 10 bases. The CDR3 runs 21 residues. V lost 0 bases to trimming and J lost 5 bases; unmatched junction nucleotides: 20. From germline, CDR1 is SGDLS and CDR2 YYNGEE. CDR3 region: CASSVGVLEREGSKRDNEQFF. CDR3 sequence (DNA): TGTGCCAGCAGCGTAGGAGTGTTGGAGCGGGAGGGGTCGAAGAGGGACAATGAGCAGTTCTTC.

The chain carries TRBV28 and TRBJ1-6; D is undetermined. Germline V lookup: CDR1 MDHEN, CDR2 SYDVKM. V was shortened by 8 bases and J by 0 bases, with 14 bases between the two germline ends. The CDR3 is 16 amino acids. The CDR3 nucleotides read TGTGCCAGCGCACGAGGTAGGAGCTCCTATAATTCACCCCTCCACTTT. Amino acid sequence: CASARGRSSYNSPLHF.

The V gene is TRBV10-3, the J gene TRBJ2-7; TRBD1 matches 7 bases. The CDR3 is 15 amino acids. Germline CDR1 and CDR2: ENHRY and SYGVKD. The V and J ends lost 4 bases and 0 bases, in that order; junction bases with no gene match: 6. The CDR3, as DNA: TGTGCCATCAGTGTACAGGGGAACCACTCCTACGAGCAGTACTTC. It codes for CAISVQGNHSYEQYF.

The chain couples TRBV15 to TRBJ2-3; D is possibly TRBD2 (6 bases). The CDR3 length is 14 residues. V dropped 11 bases and J dropped 2 bases, with 17 bases sitting between them. Per germline, CDR1 LNHNV and CDR2 YYDKDF (reference sequence). The CDR3 here is CASSVGLPTDTQYF. The CDR3 nucleotides read TGTGCCTCCTCGGTGGGACTGCCCACAGATACGCAGTATTTT.

The chain employs TRBV5-6 and TRBJ1-2, with D maybe TRBD1 (5 bases). Per the germline V gene, CDR1 is SGHDT and CDR2 is YYEEEE. Trimming cost V 0 bases and J 4 bases, with 7 bases left between them. The CDR3 has 13 amino acids. Here the CDR3 DNA reads TGTGCCAGCAGCTTGGTGCAGGGCTATGGCTACACCTTC. Protein sequence: CASSLVQGYGYTF.

V and J are TRBV4-2 and TRBJ1-2, with TRBD1 as a possible D gene (5 bases). The CDR3 sequence is 14 residues long. CDR1 and CDR2 (germline): LGHNA, YNFKEQ. The V end was cut by 1 base, the J end by 4 bases, with 10 bases between. The CDR3 region has the DNA TGTGCCAGCAGCCAAGGGGTGGACACCTATGGCTACACCTTC. It codes for CASSQGVDTYGYTF.

The V gene is TRBV2, the J gene TRBJ2-3, with a weak D call TRBD2 (6 bases). The CDR3 runs 14 residues. V was trimmed by 4 bases and J by 1 base, leaving 9 bases between them. CDR1 and CDR2 from the germline V gene are SNHLY and FYNNEI. The CDR3 protein is CASSAQRGTDTQYF. CDR3 nucleotide sequence: TGTGCCAGCAGTGCCCAGCGGGGCACAGATACGCAGTATTTT.

The V gene is TRBV4-1, the J gene TRBJ2-7; maybe TRBD2 (5 bases). This CDR3 comprises 16 residues. Between the trimmed V and J ends, which lost 5 bases and 1 base, there was a span of 18 bases. Germline CDR1 MGHRA, CDR2 YSYEKL. The chain's CDR3 is CASSININSGSYEQYF. The CDR3 DNA sequence: TGCGCCAGCAGCATTAACATTAACTCGGGGTCCTACGAGCAGTACTTC.

In its sample, this clone was seen a few times. This chain uses TRBV6-4 with TRBJ2-3; tentative D call: TRBD1 (6 bases). CDR3 length: 16 amino acids. V lost 8 bases to trimming and J lost 3 bases, with 21 bases between them. The germline V gene has CDR1 MRHNA and CDR2 SNTAGT. CDR3 sequence: CASVMTPGAETDTQYF. CDR3 bases: TGTGCCAGCGTAATGACCCCAGGGGCCGAAACAGATACGCAGTATTTT.

The chain has TRBV6-5 and TRBJ2-3, with D maybe TRBD2 (6 bases). Germline V gene sequence: CDR1 MNHEY, CDR2 SVGAGI. The CDR3 has 15 residues. Trimming took off 5 bases at V and 5 bases at J, with 17 bases between the two ends. DNA of the CDR3: TGTGCCAGCAGTGCCCGGGACTCGAGTGGAGATACGCAGTATTTT. It translates to CASSARDSSGDTQYF.

The CDR3 DNA reads TGTGCCAGCAGCGAGAGACTAGGGGGGGGCCAAGAGACCCAGTACTTC. Encoded protein: CASSERLGGGQETQYF. The genes are TRBV7-3 and TRBJ2-5, with D perhaps TRBD2 (7 bases). The CDR3 extends over 16 amino acids. Trimming cost V 5 bases and J 1 base, with 17 bases left between them. Per germline, CDR1 SGHTA and CDR2 FQGTGA.

The chain combines TRBV2 with TRBJ2-7, with D tentatively TRBD2 (7 bases). Between the trimmed V and J ends, which lost 7 bases and 2 bases, there was a span of 15 bases. This CDR3 region has 14 residues. CDR1 SNHLY and CDR2 FYNNEI come from the germline V gene. CDR3 DNA sequence: TGTGCCAGCACCCTAGCGGAGGGGGCCTACGAGCAGTACTTC. It translates to CASTLAEGAYEQYF.

V and J are TRBV5-1 and TRBJ2-5; 11 nucleotides align to TRBD1. Trimming cost V 4 bases and J 5 bases; bases outside gene matches: 7. From germline, CDR1 is SGHRS and CDR2 YFSETQ. This CDR3 region has 15 residues. CDR3 coding DNA: TGCGCCAGCAGCCGCCGGGACAGGGGGGGCGAGACCCAGTACTTC. Amino acid sequence: CASSRRDRGGETQYF.